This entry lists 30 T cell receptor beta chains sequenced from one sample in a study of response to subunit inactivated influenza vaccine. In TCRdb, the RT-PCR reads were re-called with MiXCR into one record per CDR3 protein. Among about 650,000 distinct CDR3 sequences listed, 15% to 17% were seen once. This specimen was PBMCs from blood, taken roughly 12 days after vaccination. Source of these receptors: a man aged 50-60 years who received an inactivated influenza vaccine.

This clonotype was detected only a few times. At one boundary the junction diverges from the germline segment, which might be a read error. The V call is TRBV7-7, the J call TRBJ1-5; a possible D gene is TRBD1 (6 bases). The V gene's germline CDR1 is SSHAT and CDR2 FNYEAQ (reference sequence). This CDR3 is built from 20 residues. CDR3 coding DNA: TGTGCTAGCAGTCCCTCCGGGAGCAGGGGCCCTGCTGTTAGCAATCAGCCCCAGCATTTT. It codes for CASSPSGSRGPAVSNQPQHF.

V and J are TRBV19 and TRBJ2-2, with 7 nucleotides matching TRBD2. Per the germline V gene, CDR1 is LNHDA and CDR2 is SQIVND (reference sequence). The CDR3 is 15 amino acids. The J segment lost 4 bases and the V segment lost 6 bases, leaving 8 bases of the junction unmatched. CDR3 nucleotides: TGTGCCAGTAGAGTCGCGGGAGTACGCACCGGGGAGCTGTTTTTT. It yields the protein CASRVAGVRTGELFF.

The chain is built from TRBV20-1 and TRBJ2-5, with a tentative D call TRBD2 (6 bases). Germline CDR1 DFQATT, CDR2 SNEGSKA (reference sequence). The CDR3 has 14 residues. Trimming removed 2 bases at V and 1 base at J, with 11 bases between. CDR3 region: CSARTGRGQETQYF. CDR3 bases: TGCAGTGCTAGAACCGGGAGAGGCCAAGAGACCCAGTACTTC.

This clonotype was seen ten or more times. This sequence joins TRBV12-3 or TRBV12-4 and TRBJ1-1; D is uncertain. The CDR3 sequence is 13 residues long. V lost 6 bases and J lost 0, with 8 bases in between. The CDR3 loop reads CASRGQVNTEAFF. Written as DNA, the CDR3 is TGTGCCAGCAGGGGTCAGGTGAACACTGAAGCTTTCTTT.

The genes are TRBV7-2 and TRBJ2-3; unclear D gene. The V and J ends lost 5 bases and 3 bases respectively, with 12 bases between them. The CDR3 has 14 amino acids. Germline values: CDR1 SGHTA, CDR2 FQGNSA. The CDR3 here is CASSDLGPTDTQYF. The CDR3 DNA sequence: TGTGCCAGCAGCGATCTTGGACCAACAGATACGCAGTATTTT.

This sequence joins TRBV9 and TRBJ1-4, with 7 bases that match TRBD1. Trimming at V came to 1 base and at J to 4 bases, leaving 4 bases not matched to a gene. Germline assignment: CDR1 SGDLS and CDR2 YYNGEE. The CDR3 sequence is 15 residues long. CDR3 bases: TGTGCCAGCAGCGTATGGGACAGCCTTAATGAAAAACTGTTTTTT. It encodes CASSVWDSLNEKLFF.

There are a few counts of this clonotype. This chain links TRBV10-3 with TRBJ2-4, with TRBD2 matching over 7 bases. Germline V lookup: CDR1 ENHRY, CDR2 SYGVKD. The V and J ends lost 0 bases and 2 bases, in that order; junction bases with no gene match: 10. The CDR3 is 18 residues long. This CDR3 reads CAISESIGAGVPKNIQYF. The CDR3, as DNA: TGTGCCATCAGTGAGTCGATCGGGGCGGGAGTACCCAAAAACATTCAGTACTTC.

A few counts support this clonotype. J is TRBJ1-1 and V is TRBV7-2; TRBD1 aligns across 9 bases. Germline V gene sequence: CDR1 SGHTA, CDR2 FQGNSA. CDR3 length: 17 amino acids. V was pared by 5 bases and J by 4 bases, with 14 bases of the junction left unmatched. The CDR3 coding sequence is TGTGCCAGCAGCCCCGGACAGGGGATCATAGGAAGCACTGAAGCTTTCTTT. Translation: CASSPGQGIIGSTEAFF.

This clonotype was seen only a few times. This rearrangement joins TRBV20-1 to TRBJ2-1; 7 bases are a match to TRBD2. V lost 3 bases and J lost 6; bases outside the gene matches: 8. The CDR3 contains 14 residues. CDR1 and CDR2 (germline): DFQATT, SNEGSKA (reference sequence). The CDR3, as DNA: TGCAGTGCTAGCTTTGGGGGAGGGACCAATGAGCAGTTCTTC. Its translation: CSASFGGGTNEQFF.

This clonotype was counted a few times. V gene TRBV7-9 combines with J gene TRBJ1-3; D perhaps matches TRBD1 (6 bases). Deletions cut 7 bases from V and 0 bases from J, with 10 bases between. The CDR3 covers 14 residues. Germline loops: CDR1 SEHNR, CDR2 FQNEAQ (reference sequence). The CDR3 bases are TGTGCCAGCACCCTGGACAGCTCTGGAAACACCATATATTTT. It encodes CASTLDSSGNTIYF. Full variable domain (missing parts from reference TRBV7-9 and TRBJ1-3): DTGVSQNPRHKITKRGQNVTFRCDPISEHNRLYWYRQTLGQGPEFLTYFQNEAQLEKSRLLSDRFSAERPKGSFSTLEIQRTEQGDSAMYLCASTLDSSGNTIYFGEGSWLTVV.

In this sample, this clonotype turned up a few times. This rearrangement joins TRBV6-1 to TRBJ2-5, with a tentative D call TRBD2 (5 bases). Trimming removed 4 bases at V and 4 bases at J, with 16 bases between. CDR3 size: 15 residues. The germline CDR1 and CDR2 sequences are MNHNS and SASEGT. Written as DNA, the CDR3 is TGTGCCAGCAGTGTAGGGCGGGCCTTGGGAGAGACCCAGTACTTC. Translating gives CASSVGRALGETQYF.

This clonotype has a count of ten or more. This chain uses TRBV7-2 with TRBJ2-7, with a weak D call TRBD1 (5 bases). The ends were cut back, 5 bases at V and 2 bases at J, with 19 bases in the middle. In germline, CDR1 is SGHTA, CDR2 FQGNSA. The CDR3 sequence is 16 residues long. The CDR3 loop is CASSPRGRPPTYEQYF. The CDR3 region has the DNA TGTGCCAGCAGCCCTAGGGGCAGGCCCCCGACCTACGAGCAGTACTTC.

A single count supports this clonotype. The CDR3 reads CASSLIGWEQYF. CDR3 bases: TGCGCCAGCAGCTTGATAGGGTGGGAGCAGTACTTC. The rearrangement joins TRBV5-1 to TRBJ2-7; no reliable D call. Germline V gene data show CDR1 as SGHRS and CDR2 as YFSETQ. The germline V and J ends were trimmed by 1 base and 7 bases, with 9 bases remaining between them. The CDR3 is 12 amino acids. The whole variable domain, remainder taken from reference TRBV5-1 and TRBJ2-7, is KAGVTQTPRYLIKTRGQQVTLSCSPISGHRSVSWYQQTPGQGLQFLFEYFSETQRNKGNFPGRFSGRQFSNSRSEMNVSTLELGDSALYLCASSLIGWEQYFGPGTRLTVT.

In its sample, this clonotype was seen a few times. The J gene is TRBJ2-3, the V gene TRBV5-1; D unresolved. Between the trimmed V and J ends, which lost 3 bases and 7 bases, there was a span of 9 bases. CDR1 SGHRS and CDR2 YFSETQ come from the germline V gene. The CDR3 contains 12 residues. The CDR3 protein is CASSSDSYTQYF. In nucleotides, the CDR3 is TGCGCCAGCAGCTCAGACTCATATACGCAGTATTTT.

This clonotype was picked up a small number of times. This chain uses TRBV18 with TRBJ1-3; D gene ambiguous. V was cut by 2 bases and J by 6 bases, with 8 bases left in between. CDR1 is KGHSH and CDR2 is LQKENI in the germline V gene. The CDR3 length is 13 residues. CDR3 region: CASSPRQANTIYF. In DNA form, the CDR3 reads TGTGCCAGCTCACCAAGGCAGGCAAACACCATATATTTT.

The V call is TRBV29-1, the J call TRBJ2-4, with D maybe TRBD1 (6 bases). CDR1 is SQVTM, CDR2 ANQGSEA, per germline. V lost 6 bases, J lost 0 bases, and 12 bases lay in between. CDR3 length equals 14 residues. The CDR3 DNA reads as TGCAGCGTCGAGGACAGTCCAGCCAAAAACATTCAGTACTTC. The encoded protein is CSVEDSPAKNIQYF.

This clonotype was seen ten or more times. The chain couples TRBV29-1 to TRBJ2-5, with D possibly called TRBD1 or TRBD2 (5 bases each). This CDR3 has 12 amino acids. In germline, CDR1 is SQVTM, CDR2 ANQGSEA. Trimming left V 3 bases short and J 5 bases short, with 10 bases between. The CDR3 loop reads CSVEKGEETQYF. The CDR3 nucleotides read TGCAGCGTTGAGAAAGGGGAGGAGACCCAGTACTTC.

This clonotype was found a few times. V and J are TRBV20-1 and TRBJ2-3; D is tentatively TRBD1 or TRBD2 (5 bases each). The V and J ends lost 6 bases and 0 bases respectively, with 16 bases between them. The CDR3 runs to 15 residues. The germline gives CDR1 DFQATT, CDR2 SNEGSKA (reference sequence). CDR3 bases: TGCAGTGCCCCCAGGACGGGGCTGAGCACAGATACGCAGTATTTT. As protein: CSAPRTGLSTDTQYF.

The CDR3 DNA follows: TGCAGTGCTCCGAGCGGGGGGGCTGAGACCCAGTACTTC. It codes for CSAPSGGAETQYF. The chain couples TRBV20-1 to TRBJ2-5; the match to TRBD2 covers 10 bases. The germline gives CDR1 DFQATT, CDR2 SNEGSKA (reference sequence). This CDR3 spans 13 amino acids. Trimming cost V 5 bases and J 5 bases; bases outside gene matches: 5.

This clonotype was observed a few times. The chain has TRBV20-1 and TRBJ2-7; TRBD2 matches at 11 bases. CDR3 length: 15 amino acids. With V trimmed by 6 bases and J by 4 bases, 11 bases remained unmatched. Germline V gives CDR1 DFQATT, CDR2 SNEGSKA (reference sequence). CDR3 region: CSAPGGASGRYEQYF. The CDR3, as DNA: TGCAGTGCCCCGGGAGGGGCTAGCGGGAGGTACGAGCAGTACTTC.

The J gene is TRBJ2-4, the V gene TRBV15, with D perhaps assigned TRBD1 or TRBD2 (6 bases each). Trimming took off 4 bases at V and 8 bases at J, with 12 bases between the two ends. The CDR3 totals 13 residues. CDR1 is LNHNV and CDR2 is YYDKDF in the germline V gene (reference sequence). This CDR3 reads CATSTHRDYIQYF. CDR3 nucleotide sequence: TGTGCCACCAGCACTCACAGGGACTACATTCAGTACTTC.

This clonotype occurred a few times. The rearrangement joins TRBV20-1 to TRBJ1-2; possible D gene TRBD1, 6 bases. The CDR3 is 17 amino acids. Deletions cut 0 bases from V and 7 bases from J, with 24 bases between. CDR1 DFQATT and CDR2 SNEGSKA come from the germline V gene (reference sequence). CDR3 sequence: CSARDPQQGFGRRGYTF. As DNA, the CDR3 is TGCAGTGCTAGAGACCCTCAACAGGGTTTCGGCAGGCGTGGCTACACCTTC.

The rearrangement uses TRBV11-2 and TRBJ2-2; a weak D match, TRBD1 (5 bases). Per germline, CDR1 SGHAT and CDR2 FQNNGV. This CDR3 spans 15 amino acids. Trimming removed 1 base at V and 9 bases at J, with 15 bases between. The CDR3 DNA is TGTGCCAGCAGCTTAGTTTTTAAGGGGCCGAGGGAGCTGTTTTTT. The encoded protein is CASSLVFKGPRELFF.

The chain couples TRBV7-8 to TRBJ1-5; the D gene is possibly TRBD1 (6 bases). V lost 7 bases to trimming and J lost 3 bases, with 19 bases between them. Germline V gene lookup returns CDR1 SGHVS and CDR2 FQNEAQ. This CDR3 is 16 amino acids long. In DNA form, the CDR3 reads TGTGCCAGCATCCCCTGGCCAGGGGATTTCAATCAGCCCCAGCATTTT. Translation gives CASIPWPGDFNQPQHF.

The CDR3 region has the DNA TGCGCCAGCAGCCAAGATTGGGCTAGCGGGAGTATACGGGAGCAGTTCTTC. Protein product: CASSQDWASGSIREQFF. The rearrangement uses TRBV4-3 and TRBJ2-1; 10 positions match TRBD2. Germline loops: CDR1 LGHNA, CDR2 YSLEER. The CDR3 is 17 amino acids. Unmatched junction bases numbered 12, after V lost 0 bases and J lost 10 bases.

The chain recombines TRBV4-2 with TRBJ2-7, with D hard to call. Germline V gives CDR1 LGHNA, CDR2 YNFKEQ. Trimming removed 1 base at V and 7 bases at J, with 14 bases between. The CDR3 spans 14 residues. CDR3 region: CASSQVSILGEQYF. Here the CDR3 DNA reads TGTGCCAGCAGCCAAGTATCGATCCTGGGGGAGCAGTACTTC.

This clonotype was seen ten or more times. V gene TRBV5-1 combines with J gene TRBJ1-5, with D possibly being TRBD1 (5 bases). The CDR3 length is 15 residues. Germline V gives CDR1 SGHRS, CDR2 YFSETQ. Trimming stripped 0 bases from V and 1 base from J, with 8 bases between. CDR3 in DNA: TGCGCCAGCAGCTTGGGTCCAGGGAGCAATCAGCCCCAGCATTTT. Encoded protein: CASSLGPGSNQPQHF.

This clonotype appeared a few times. In DNA form, the CDR3 reads TGTGCCAGCAGTTTAGGGGCGGGACATGCCGATACGCAGTATTTT. Its protein is CASSLGAGHADTQYF. This chain links TRBV12-3 or TRBV12-4 with TRBJ2-3; the D gene could be TRBD1 or TRBD2 (6 bases each). V lost 1 base and J 6 bases, leaving 14 bases between the germline ends. The CDR3 runs 15 residues.

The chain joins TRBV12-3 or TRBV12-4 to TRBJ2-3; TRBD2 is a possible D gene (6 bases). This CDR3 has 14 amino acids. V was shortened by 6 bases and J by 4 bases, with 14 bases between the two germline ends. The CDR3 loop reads CASSLTSRADTQYF. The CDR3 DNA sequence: TGTGCCAGCAGCTTGACTAGTCGGGCAGATACGCAGTATTTT.

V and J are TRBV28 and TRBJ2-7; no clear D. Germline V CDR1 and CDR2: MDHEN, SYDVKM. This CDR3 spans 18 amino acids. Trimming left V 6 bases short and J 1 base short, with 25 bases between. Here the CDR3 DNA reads TGTGCCAGCAGCCCCACCATAGGACGGGTCAGGCCGTCCTACGAGCAGTACTTC. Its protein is CASSPTIGRVRPSYEQYF.